The sequence of this T cell receptor beta chain was determined in a study of shared clonotypes between healthy human individuals. Study-level information: Per-donor plates numbered three CD4 naive, three CD4 memory, two CD8 naive and one CD8 memory.

Study-wide findings and caveats: Against clonotypes common to all four donors, non-shared ones had lower generation probabilities. In this cohort, only blood was sampled, and tissue repertoires likely differ. Memory subsets generally showed lower estimated richness than naive subsets.

CDR1 SGHRS and CDR2 YFSETQ come from the germline V gene. This CDR3 contains 19 residues. J was trimmed by 2 bases and V by 2 bases; bases with no gene match: 9. Assay used: immunoSEQ multiplex PCR; TCRdb lists only in-frame clones, some missing. Counted here are hundreds of thousands of clones, less than 97% occurring once; the ten biggest clones make up 0.1% to 0.11%. About this clone itself: Its target is unknown.

Positive CCR7 selection of CD45RO-negative cells yielded the naive CD8 cells, and terminally differentiated effector memory CD45RA+ cells were excluded. The chain links TRBV5-1 to TRBJ2-1; 14 bases are a match to TRBD2. Sequenced material: naive CD8+ T cells sorted from blood. The source is a woman between 25 and 40 years old in good health. In DNA form, the CDR3 reads TGCGCCAGCAGCTTAGGACTAGCGGGAGGAGAGGGTACCTACAATGAGCAGTTCTTC. Amino acids: CASSLGLAGGEGTYNEQFF.